The source of this T cell receptor (beta chain) is a study of blood T cell repertoires in COVID-19 (TCRdb year 2020). Study-wide context: Samples covering the acute and convalescent phases of COVID-19 were provided by collaborators in the United States, Italy and Spain. The prospective study material was composed of cDNA or gDNA derived from T cells, B-cell-depleted T cells, or PBMCs. Subjects who had been exposed to COVID-19, were actively infected with it, or had recovered from it provided the deeply sampled blood TCRbeta repertoires that made up the dataset. The repertoires were made available in a free public database intended to serve as a resource for research on the immune response to SARS-CoV-2. Samples came from the ongoing ImmuneRACE study (first 160 participants) plus 1,254 subjects from 6 global collaborators. The sample metadata nearly always contained a de-identified subject ID, COVID-19 status, age in years and sex. Where available, HLA class I and class II types were obtained from metadata supplied by the sample provider rather than from assay-based typing. On the study overall, not on this receptor specifically: The quantity of clinical and demographic metadata differed by source and by participant and was supplied without curation.

The immunoSEQ Assay, a bias-controlled multiplex PCR, was used to amplify TCRbeta CDR3 regions from genomic DNA. In the paper's pipeline: The number of nucleated cells in each sample was estimated from the amplification of reference gene primers within the assay. To quantify the absolute abundance of each unique TCRbeta CDR3 rearrangement, sequence reads were collapsed and filtered. For each sample, productive Simpson clonality was calculated as the square root of Simpson's diversity index across productive rearrangements. The clones in this table, taken by TCRdb from immuneACCESS, are in-frame only. Not every clone is retained; where verified, under half of the shortfall comes from an unresolved V gene, and the cause of the rest is unknown. From that table come the V and J calls and clone size; the DNA was used to work out D and trimming. This sample comprises hundreds of thousands of clones, about nine tenths of them detected only once. Over 1.3% of the sample belongs to the ten largest clones.

Of note for this clone: Its cognate antigen has yet to be identified. No much larger clone exists at a distance of one base, and base qualities are not known.

The collaborating institutions used their own protocols to collect whole blood in K2EDTA tubes. For TCRbeta analysis, collaborators shipped samples in one of three forms: frozen whole blood, isolated PBMCs, or DNA extracted from either of those sample types. Measured from the cysteine to the phenylalanine, the CDR3 is 19 residues long. The only DNA kept is the CDR3, 57 bases in frame from the first base. Trimming accounts for 2 bases at V and 1 base at J, while the number of junction bases matched to no gene is 9. CDR1 and CDR2 were assigned from the germline V gene as KGHSH and LQKENI. The sequenced sample was peripheral blood. The chain is made from TRBV18 and TRBJ2-2, with 11 bases in between that match TRBD2. This TCR came from a woman aged 25 to 39 with active or convalescent COVID-19. The encoded CDR3 is CASSPLLAGVLENTGELFF. The nucleotide sequence is given as TGTGCCAGCTCACCATTACTAGCGGGAGTTCTCGAGAACACCGGGGAGCTGTTTTTT.